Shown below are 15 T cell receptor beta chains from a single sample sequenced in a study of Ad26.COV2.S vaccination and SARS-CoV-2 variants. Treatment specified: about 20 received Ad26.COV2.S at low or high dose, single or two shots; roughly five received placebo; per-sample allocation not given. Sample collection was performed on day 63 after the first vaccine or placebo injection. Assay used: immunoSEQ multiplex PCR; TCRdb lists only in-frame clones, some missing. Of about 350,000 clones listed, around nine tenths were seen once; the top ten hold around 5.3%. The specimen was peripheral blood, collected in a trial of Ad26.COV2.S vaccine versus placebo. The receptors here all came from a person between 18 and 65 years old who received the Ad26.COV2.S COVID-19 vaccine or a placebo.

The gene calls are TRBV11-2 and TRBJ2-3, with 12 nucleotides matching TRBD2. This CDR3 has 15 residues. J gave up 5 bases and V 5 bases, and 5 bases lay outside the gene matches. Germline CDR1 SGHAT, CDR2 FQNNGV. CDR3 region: CASSATSGRRDTQYF. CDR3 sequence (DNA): TGTGCCAGCAGCGCAACTAGCGGGAGGAGAGATACGCAGTATTTT.

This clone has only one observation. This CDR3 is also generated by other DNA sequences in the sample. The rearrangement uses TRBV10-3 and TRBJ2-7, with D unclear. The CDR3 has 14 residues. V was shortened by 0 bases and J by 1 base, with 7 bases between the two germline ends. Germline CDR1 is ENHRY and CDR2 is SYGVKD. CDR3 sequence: CAISESGSSYEQYF. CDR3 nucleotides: TGTGCCATCAGTGAGTCAGGCAGTTCCTACGAGCAGTACTTC.

In DNA, the CDR3 is TGTGCCAGCAGCCCCCTCATTACTCGGGACAGATACATTACCTCTGGAAACACCATATATTTT. This gives the protein CASSPLITRDRYITSGNTIYF. This rearrangement joins TRBV7-8 to TRBJ1-3; TRBD1 aligns across 7 bases. The CDR3 spans 21 residues. The junction had 22 bases not matched to a gene; V was cut back by 5 bases and J by 0 bases. The germline V gene encodes CDR1 SGHVS and CDR2 FQNEAQ.

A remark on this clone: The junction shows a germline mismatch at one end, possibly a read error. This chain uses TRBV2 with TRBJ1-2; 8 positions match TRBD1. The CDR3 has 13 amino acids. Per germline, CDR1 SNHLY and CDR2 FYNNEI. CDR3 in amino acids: CASSAGTGYGCTF. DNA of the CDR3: TGTGCCAGCAGTGCCGGGACAGGCTATGGCTGCACCTTC.

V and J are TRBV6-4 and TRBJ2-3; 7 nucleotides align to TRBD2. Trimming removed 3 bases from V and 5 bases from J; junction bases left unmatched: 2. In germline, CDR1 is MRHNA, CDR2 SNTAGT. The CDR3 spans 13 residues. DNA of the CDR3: TGTGCCAGCAGTGAAGAGCGGGGAGATACGCAGTATTTT. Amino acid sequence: CASSEERGDTQYF.

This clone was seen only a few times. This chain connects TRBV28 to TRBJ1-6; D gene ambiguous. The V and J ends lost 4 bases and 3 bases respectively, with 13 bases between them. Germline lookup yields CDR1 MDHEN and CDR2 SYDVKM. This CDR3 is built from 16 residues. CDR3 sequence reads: CASSYWREYYNSPLHF. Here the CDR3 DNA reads TGTGCCAGCAGTTATTGGAGGGAGTACTATAATTCACCCCTCCACTTT.

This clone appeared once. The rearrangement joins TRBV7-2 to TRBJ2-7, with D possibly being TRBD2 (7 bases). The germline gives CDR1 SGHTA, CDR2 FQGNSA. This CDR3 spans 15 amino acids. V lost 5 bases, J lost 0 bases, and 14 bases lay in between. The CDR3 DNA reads TGTGCCAGCAGCCCACATGGGGGGGCCTCCTACGAGCAGTACTTC. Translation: CASSPHGGASYEQYF.

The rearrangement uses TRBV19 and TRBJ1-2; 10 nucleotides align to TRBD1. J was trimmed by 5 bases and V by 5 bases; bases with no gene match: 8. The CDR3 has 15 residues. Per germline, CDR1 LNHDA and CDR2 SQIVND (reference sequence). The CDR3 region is CASSVGQGVPYGYTF. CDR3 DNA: TGTGCCAGTAGTGTCGGACAGGGGGTTCCTTATGGCTACACCTTC.

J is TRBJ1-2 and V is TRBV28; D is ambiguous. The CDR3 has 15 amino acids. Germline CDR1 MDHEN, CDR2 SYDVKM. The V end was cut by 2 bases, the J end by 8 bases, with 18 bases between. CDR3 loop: CASSLRPAGAGGYTF. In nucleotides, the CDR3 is TGTGCCAGCAGTTTACGGCCGGCGGGCGCTGGGGGCTACACCTTC.

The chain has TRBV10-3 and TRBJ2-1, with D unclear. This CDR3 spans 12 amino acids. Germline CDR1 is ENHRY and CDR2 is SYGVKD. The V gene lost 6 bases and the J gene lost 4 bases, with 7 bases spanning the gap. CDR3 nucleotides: TGTGCCATCAGCAAGGGTTACAATGAGCAGTTCTTC. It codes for CAISKGYNEQFF.

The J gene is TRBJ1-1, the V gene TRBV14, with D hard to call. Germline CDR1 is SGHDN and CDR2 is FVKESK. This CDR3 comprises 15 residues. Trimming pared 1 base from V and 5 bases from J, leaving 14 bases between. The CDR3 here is CASSQAWGGTTEAFF. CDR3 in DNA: TGTGCCAGCAGCCAAGCCTGGGGAGGTACGACTGAAGCTTTCTTT.

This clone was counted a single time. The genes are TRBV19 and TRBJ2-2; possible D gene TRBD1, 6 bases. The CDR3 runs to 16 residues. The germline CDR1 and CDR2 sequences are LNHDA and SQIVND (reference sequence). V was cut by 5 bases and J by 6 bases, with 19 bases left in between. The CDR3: CASSETGLIEAGELFF. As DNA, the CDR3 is TGTGCCAGTAGTGAAACAGGGTTGATTGAAGCCGGGGAGCTGTTTTTT.

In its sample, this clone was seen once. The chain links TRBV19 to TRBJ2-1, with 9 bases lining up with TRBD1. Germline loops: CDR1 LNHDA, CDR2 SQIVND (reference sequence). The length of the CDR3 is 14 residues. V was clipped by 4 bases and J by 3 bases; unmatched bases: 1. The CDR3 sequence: CASSRDRDYNEQFF. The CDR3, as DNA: TGTGCCAGTAGTAGGGACAGGGACTACAATGAGCAGTTCTTC.

Here the CDR3 DNA reads TGTGCCAGCAGCTTATACAGCAGCAACACCGGGGAGCTGTTTTTT. Its protein is CASSLYSSNTGELFF. V is TRBV7-8 and J is TRBJ2-2; D unresolved. The CDR3 loop spans 15 amino acids. The ends were cut back, 2 bases at V and 2 bases at J, with 9 bases in the middle. From germline, CDR1 is SGHVS and CDR2 FQNEAQ.

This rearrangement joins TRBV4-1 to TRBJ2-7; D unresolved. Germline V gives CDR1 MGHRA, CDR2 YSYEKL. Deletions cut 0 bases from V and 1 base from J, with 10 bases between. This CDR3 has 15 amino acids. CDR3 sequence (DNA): TGCGCCAGCAGCCAAGATCCCTTCTTATCCTACGAGCAGTACTTC. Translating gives CASSQDPFLSYEQYF.